The entry below gives a single TCR beta chain sequence along with its context. Genomic DNA was employed as the template in profiling TCR beta VDJ and CDR3. TCRdb analysed the reads with MiXCR anew, one entry per CDR3 protein. The table shows roughly 130,000 distinct CDR3 sequences, with 48% occurring only once. The entry originates in a study of CD8+CD57+ T cells in acquired aplastic anemia. About the research overall: Sorted CD4+ and CD8+ cells gave a mean 3.2 ug DNA, range about 0.19 to 27.4 ug.

The germline gives CDR1 SGHTA, CDR2 FQGTGA. V shed 4 bases, J shed 3 bases, and the junction held 3 bases outside the gene matches. The CDR3 sequence is 14 residues long. This chain connects TRBV7-3 to TRBJ2-7; 10 nucleotides agree with TRBD2. The clonotype originates from a human donor in good health, serving as a control. The sample comprised sorted CD4+, CD8+, or CD8+CD57+ T cells (not recorded which) from PBMCs. CDR3 in amino acids: CASSSRTSGYEQYF. The CDR3 DNA sequence: TGTGCCAGCAGCTCCCGGACTAGCGGCTACGAGCAGTACTTC.